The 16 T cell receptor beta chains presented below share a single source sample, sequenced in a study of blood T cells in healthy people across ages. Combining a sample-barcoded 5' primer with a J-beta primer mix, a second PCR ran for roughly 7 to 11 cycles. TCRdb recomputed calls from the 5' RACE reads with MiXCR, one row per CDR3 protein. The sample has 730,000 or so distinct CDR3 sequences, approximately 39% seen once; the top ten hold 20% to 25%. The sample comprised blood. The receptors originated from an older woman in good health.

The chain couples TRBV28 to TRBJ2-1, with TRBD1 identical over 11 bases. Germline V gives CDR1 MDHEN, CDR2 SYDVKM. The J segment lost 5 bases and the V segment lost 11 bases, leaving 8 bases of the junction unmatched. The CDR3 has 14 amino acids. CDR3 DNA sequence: TGTGCCGGACAGGGGGCGCAGGGAGACAATGAGCAGTTCTTC. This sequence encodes CAGQGAQGDNEQFF.

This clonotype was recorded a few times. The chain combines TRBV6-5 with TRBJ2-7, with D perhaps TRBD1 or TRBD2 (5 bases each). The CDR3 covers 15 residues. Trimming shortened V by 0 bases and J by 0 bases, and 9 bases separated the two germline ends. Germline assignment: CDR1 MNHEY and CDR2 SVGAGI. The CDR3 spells CASSYSPGRSYEQYF. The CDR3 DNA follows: TGTGCCAGCAGTTACTCCCCGGGGCGCTCCTACGAGCAGTACTTC.

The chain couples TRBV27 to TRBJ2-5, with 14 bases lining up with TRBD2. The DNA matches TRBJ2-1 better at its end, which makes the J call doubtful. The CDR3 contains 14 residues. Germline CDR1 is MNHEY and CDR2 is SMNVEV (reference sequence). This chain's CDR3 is CASWGLAGEETQFF. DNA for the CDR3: TGTGCCAGCTGGGGACTAGCGGGAGAAGAGACCCAGTTCTTC.

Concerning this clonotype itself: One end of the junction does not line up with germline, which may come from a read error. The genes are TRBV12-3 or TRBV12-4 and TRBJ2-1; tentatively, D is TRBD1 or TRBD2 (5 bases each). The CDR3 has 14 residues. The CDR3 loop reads CVSSHRDGYNEQFF. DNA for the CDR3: TGTGTCAGCAGTCACCGGGACGGGTACAATGAGCAGTTCTTC.

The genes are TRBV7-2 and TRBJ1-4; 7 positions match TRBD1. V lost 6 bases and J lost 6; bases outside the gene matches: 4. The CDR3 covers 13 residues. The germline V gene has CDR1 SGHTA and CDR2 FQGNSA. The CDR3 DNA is TGTGCCAGCAGGGATGGGACAGATGAAAAACTGTTTTTT. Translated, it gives CASRDGTDEKLFF.

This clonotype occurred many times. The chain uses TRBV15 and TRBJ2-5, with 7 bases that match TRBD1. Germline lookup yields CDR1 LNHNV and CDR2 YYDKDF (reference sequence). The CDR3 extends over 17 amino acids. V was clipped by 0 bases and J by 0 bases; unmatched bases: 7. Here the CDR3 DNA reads TGTGCCACCAGCAGAGACCATACCGACAGGGACCAAGAGACCCAGTACTTC. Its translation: CATSRDHTDRDQETQYF.

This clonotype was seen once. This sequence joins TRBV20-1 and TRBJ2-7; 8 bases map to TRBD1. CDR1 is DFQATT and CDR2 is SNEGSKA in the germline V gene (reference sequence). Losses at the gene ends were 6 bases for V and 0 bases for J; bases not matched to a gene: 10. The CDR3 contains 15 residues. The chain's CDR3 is CSADRVRDPSYEQYF. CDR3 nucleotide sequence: TGCAGTGCGGACAGGGTAAGGGACCCCTCCTACGAGCAGTACTTC.

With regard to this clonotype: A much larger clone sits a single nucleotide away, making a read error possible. The CDR3 region is CASSVLAGGYEQYF. The DNA of the CDR3 is TGCGCCAGCAGCGTGCTAGCGGGGGGCTACGAGCAGTACTTC. This chain joins TRBV5-1 and TRBJ2-1; 11 bases agree with TRBD2. The J call may be faulty, since TRBJ2-7 better matches the DNA end. From germline, CDR1 is SGHRS and CDR2 YFSETQ. The CDR3 is 14 residues long.

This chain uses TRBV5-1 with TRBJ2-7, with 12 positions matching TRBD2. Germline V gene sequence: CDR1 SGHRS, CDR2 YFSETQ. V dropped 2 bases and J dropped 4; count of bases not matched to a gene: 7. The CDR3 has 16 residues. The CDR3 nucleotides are TGCGCCAGCAGCTTAATTAGGACTAGCGGGGATTACGAGCAGTACTTC. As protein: CASSLIRTSGDYEQYF.

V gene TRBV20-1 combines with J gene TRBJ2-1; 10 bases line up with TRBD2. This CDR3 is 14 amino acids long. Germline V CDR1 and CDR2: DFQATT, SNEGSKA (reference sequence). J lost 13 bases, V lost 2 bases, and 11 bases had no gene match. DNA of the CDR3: TGCAGTGCTAGACCCAGCGGGGGGGCGGAGACCCAGTTCTTC. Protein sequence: CSARPSGGAETQFF.

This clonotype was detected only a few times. The CDR3 reads CASSQEELRAGELFF. The CDR3 DNA reads TGCGCCAGCAGCCAAGAGGAACTAAGGGCCGGGGAGCTGTTTTTT. This rearrangement joins TRBV4-3 to TRBJ2-2; D unresolved. This CDR3 is built from 15 residues. V lost 0 bases and J 6 bases, leaving 11 bases between the germline ends. Germline values: CDR1 LGHNA, CDR2 YSLEER.

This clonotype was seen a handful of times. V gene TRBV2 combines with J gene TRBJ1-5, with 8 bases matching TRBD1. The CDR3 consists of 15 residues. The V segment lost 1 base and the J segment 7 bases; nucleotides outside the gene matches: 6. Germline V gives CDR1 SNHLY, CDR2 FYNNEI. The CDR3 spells CASSEGQGSGQPQHF. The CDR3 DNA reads TGTGCCAGCAGTGAAGGACAGGGGTCGGGGCAGCCCCAGCATTTT. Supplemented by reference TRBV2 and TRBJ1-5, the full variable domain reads EPEVTQTPSHQVTQMGQEVILRCVPISNHLYFYWYRQILGQKVEFLVSFYNNEISEKSEIFDDQFSVERPDGSNFTLKIRSTKLEDSAMYFCASSEGQGSGQPQHFGDGTRLSIL.

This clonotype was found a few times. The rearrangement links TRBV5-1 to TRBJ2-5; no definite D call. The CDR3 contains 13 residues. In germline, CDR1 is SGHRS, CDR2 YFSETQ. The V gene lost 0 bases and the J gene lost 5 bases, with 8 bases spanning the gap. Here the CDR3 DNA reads TGCGCCAGCAGCTTGGGGTGGTCGGAGACCCAGTACTTC. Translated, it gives CASSLGWSETQYF. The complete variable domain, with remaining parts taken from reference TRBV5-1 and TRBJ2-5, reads KAGVTQTPRYLIKTRGQQVTLSCSPISGHRSVSWYQQTPGQGLQFLFEYFSETQRNKGNFPGRFSGRQFSNSRSEMNVSTLELGDSALYLCASSLGWSETQYFGPGTRLLVL.

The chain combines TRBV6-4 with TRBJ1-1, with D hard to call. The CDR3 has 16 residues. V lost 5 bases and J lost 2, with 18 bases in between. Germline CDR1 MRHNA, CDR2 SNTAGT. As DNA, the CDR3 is TGTGCCAGCAGTACCGCGACTGGGAAGTCCAACACTGAAGCTTTCTTT. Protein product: CASSTATGKSNTEAFF.

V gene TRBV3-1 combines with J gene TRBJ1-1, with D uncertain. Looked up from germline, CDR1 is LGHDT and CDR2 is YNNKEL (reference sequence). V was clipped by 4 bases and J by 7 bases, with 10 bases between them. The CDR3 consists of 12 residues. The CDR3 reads CASSRAGSEAFF. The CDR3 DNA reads TGTGCCAGCAGCCGGGCGGGGAGTGAAGCTTTCTTT.

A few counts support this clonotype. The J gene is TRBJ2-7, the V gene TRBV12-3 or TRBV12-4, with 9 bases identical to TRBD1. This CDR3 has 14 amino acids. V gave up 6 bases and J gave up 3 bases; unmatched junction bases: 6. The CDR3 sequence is CASRLTGGHYEQYF. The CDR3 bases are TGTGCCAGCAGGCTCACAGGGGGCCACTACGAGCAGTACTTC.